This T cell receptor beta chain was captured in a study of cytomegalovirus exposure and HLA in healthy donors. About the research overall: Among about 380 genotyped donors, about 85% fell in the Caucasian-associated ancestry cluster. Study-wide points: Some V segments, TRBV6-2 and TRBV6-3 among them, were indistinguishable and were therefore excluded. Associated with HLA alleles at 0.05 false discovery rate in a later analysis were 16,951 TCR beta sequences.

CDR1 and CDR2 from the germline V gene are MNHNS and SASEGT. Trimming removed 5 bases from V and 7 bases from J; junction bases left unmatched: 9. This CDR3 has 14 amino acids. Researchers ran the PCR with 60 Vbeta and 13 Jbeta primers. Only in-frame clones appear in the TCRdb table, and some are missing; sequencing was by immunoSEQ multiplex PCR. Found here are more than 95,000 clones, over 65% of them singletons; the top ten hold about 7.5%. For this clone: As yet, its antigen is unknown.

V gene TRBV6-1 combines with J gene TRBJ2-7; 9 positions match TRBD1. The receptor was isolated from a man in his forties in good health and CMV-seropositive. Sequenced material: PBMCs. The CDR3 DNA sequence: TGTGCCAGCAGTCTACAGGACAGGGGAGGAGAGCAGTACTTC. Residues: CASSLQDRGGEQYF.